This T cell receptor (beta chain) was retrieved from a study of T cells in localized non-small cell lung cancer. Study-wide results and caveats: The appearance of a median roughly 56 of the top 100 tumor clones was seen in adjacent lung. Longer overall survival was seen with higher T cell density measured in blood.

The CDR3 extends over 12 amino acids. Measured with immunoSEQ multiplex PCR; TCRdb has only the in-frame clones, and not every one. The sample has about 15,000 clones; about 80% are singletons. About this clone itself: Its antigen is as yet unknown.

The source is a female donor over 55 with stage I squamous cell lung carcinoma. The genes are TRBV21-1 and TRBJ1-1. TRBV21-1 is a documented pseudogene. Sequenced material: peripheral blood, taken before any cancer treatment. The CDR3 spells CASSKGKTEAFF. The CDR3 region has the DNA TGTGCCAGCAGCAAAGGGAAAACTGAAGCTTTCTTT.